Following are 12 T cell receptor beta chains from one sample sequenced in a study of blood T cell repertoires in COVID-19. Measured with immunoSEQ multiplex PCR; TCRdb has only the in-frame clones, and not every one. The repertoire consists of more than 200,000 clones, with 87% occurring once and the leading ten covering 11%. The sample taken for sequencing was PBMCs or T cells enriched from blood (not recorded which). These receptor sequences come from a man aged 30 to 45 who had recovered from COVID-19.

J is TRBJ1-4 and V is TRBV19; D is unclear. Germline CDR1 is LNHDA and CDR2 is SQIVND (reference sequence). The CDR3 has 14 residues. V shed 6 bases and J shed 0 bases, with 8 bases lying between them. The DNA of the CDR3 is TGTGCCAGTAGGGGCATCGCAACTAATGAAAAACTGTTTTTT. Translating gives CASRGIATNEKLFF.

The CDR3 bases are TGTGCCAGCTCACCAGTTCGACGGACAGCCCTCTATGGCTACACCTTC. It codes for CASSPVRRTALYGYTF. This sequence joins TRBV18 and TRBJ1-2, with D perhaps matching TRBD1 (6 bases). The germline V and J ends were trimmed by 2 bases and 4 bases, with 17 bases remaining between them. The CDR3 is 16 amino acids. Germline V gene data show CDR1 as KGHSH and CDR2 as LQKENI. The whole variable domain, remainder taken from reference TRBV18 and TRBJ1-2, is NAGVMQNPRHLVRRRGQEARLRCSPMKGHSHVYWYRQLPEEGLKFMVYLQKENIIDESGMPKERFSAEFPKEGPSILRIQQVVRGDSAAYFCASSPVRRTALYGYTFGSGTRLTVV.

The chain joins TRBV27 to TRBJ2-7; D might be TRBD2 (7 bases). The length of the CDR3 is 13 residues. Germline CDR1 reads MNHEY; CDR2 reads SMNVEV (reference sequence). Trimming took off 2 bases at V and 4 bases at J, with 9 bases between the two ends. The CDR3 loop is CASSLAGAYEQYF. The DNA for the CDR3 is TGTGCCAGCAGTTTAGCGGGGGCATACGAGCAGTACTTC.

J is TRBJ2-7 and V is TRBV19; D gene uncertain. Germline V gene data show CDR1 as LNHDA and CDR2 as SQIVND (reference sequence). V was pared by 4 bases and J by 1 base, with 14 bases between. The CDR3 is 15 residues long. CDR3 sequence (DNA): TGTGCCAGTAGTAAGAAAAACGGGTTTTCCTACGAGCAGTACTTC. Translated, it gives CASSKKNGFSYEQYF.

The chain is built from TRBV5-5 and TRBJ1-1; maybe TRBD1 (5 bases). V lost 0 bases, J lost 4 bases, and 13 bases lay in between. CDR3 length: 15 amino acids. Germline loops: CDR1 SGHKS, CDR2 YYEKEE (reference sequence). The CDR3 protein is CASSLAWGVSTEAFF. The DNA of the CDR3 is TGTGCCAGCAGCTTGGCCTGGGGCGTGAGCACTGAAGCTTTCTTT.

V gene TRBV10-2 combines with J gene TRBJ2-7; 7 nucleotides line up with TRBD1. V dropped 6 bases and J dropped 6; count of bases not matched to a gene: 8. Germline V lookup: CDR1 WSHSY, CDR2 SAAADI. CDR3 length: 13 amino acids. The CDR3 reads CASSGTETSEQYF. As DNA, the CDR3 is TGCGCCAGCAGCGGGACAGAGACTTCCGAGCAGTACTTC.

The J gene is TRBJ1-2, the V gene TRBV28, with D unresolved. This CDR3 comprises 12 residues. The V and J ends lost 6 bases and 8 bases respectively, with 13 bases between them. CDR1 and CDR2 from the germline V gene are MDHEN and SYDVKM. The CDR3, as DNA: TGTGCCAGCAGCTCATCGAGGTTGGGCTACACCTTC. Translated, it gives CASSSSRLGYTF.

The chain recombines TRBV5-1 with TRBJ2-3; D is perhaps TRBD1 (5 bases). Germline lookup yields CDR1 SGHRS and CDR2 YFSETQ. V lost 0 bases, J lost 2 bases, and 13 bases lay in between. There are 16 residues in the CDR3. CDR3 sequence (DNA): TGCGCCAGCAGCTTGGCCGTTCAGGGAAACACAGATACGCAGTATTTT. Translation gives CASSLAVQGNTDTQYF.

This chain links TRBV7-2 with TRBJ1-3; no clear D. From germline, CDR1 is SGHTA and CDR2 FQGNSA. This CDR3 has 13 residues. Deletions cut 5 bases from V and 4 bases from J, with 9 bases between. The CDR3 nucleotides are TGTGCCAGCAGCCCCTCCGGGGGAAACACCATATATTTT. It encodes CASSPSGGNTIYF.

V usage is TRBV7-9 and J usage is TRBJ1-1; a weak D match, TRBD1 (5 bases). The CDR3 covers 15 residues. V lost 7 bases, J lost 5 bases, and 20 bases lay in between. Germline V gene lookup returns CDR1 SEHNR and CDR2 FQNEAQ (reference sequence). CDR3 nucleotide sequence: TGTGCCAGCACCCACTCCAGATGGGGGGAGACTGAAGCTTTCTTT. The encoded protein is CASTHSRWGETEAFF.

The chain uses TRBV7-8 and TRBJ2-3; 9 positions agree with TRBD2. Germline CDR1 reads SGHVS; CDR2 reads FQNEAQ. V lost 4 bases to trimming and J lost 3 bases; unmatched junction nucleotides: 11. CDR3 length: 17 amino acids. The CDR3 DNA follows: TGTGCCAGCAGCTCAGGTTGGGGGACTAGCCATACAGATACGCAGTATTTT. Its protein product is CASSSGWGTSHTDTQYF.

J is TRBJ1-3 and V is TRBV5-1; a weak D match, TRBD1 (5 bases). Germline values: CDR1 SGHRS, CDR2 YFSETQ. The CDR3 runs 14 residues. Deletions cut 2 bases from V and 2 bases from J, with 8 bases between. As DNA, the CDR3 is TGCGCCAGCAGCTTCAGGGAAGCTGGAAACACCATATATTTT. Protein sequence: CASSFREAGNTIYF.